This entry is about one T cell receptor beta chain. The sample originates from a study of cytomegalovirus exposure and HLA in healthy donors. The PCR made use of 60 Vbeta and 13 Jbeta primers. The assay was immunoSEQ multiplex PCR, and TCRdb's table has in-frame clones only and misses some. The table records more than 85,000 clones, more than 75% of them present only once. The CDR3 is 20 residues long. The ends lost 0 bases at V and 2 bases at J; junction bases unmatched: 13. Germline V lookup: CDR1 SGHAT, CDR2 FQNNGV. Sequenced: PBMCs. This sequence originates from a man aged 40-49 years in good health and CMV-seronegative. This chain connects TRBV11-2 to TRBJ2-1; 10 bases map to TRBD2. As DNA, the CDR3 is TGTGCCAGCAGCTTAGAGGGTGGTTGGGATAGCGGGGGGCCCTACAATGAGCAGTTCTTC. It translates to CASSLEGGWDSGGPYNEQFF. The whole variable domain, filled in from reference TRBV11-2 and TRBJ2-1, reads EAGVAQSPRYKIIEKRQSVAFWCNPISGHATLYWYQQILGQGPKLLIQFQNNGVVDDSQLPKDRFSAERLKGVDSTLKIQPAKLEDSAVYLCASSLEGGWDSGGPYNEQFFGPGTRLTVL.